A selection of T cell receptor beta chains follows, all from one sample in a study of shared clonotypes between healthy human individuals. TCRdb keeps only in-frame clones here, not all; method: immunoSEQ multiplex PCR. This table holds 2 million to 2.5 million clones, more than 85% found once. The material sequenced was naive CD4+ T cells from PBMCs. These receptors originate from a man between 18 and 35 years old in good health. Some clones in this sample may be carry-over from other donors' samples. The CDR3 runs from the conserved cysteine through the conserved F or W. A D gene is named only where the DNA matches it firmly. Clone size is given for some rows only: seen once, a few or many times, or a class if the clone is expanded.

D gene	V gene	J gene	clone size	CDR3 protein	CDR3 DNA
-	TRBV28	TRBJ1-2	-	CASSGRANYGYTF	TGTGCCAGCAGTGGTAGGGCTAACTATGGCTACACCTTC
-	TRBV6-4	TRBJ2-7	-	CASGGPGLPTYEQYF	TGTGCCAGCGGGGGACCAGGGCTTCCTACCTACGAGCAGTACTTC
TRBD2	TRBV9	TRBJ2-2	once	CASSVLLGEGPNTGELFF	TGTGCCAGCAGCGTACTTCTCGGGGAGGGACCCAACACCGGGGAGCTGTTTTTT
TRBD2	TRBV6-1	TRBJ2-7	-	CAITGTSTPYEQYF	TGTGCCATCACCGGGACTAGCACCCCCTACGAGCAGTACTTC
-	TRBV28	TRBJ1-6	-	CASSLGSPLHF	TGTGCCAGCAGTCTGGGTTCACCCCTCCACTTT
TRBD2	TRBV7-3	TRBJ2-1	-	CASSPGGTSGTYNEQFF	TGTGCCAGCAGCCCGGGCGGGACTAGCGGGACGTACAATGAGCAGTTCTTC
TRBD2	TRBV14	TRBJ2-2	-	CASSQAGGSMTGELFF	TGTGCCAGCAGCCAAGCGGGAGGGAGTATGACCGGGGAGCTGTTTTTT
-	TRBV11-3	TRBJ2-5	-	CASSPGVQETQYF	TGTGCCAGCAGCCCGGGGGTCCAAGAGACCCAGTACTTC
TRBD2	TRBV25-1	TRBJ2-3	-	CASREGSGRGPDTQYF	TGTGCCAGCAGGGAGGGTAGCGGGAGGGGGCCAGATACGCAGTATTTT
-	TRBV28	TRBJ1-2	-	CASSPRGYGYTF	TGTGCCAGCAGCCCCCGGGGCTATGGCTACACCTTC
TRBD1	TRBV5-4	TRBJ2-2	-	CASSLGQGGTGELFF	TGTGCCAGCAGCTTGGGACAGGGGGGTACCGGGGAGCTGTTTTTT
-	TRBV7-9	TRBJ1-1	few	CASSLFGGGRYTEAFF	TGTGCCAGCAGCTTATTTGGAGGTGGTCGATACACTGAAGCTTTCTTT
TRBD2	TRBV5-1	TRBJ2-2	-	CASSLVVSGSGTGELFF	TGCGCCAGCAGCTTGGTGGTTAGCGGGAGTGGGACCGGGGAGCTGTTTTTT
TRBD1	TRBV4-3	TRBJ2-3	-	CASSYRGVRTDTQYF	TGCGCCAGCAGCTACAGGGGGGTACGCACAGATACGCAGTATTTT
TRBD2	TRBV10-1	TRBJ2-7	-	CASSDPTSGSFYEQYF	TGCGCCAGCAGTGATCCCACTAGCGGGAGTTTTTACGAGCAGTACTTC
-	TRBV5-4	TRBJ2-3	-	CASSSEAGGKADTQYF	TGTGCCAGCAGCTCCGAAGCCGGGGGTAAGGCAGATACGCAGTATTTT
TRBD1	TRBV11-2	TRBJ1-2	-	CASSTGQGYGYTF	TGTGCCAGCAGCACCGGACAGGGGTATGGCTACACCTTC